Sequencing of this T cell receptor beta chain was carried out in a study of cytomegalovirus exposure and HLA in healthy donors. Study-wide findings and caveats: A later analysis showed HLA-associated TCR beta chains outstripping equally common others in clonal expansion.

PCR employed 60 Vbeta and 13 Jbeta primers. Libraries were prepared by immunoSEQ multiplex PCR; TCRdb keeps only in-frame clonotypes and omits some of them. There are 150,000 to 200,000 clones in the sample; approximately 85% occur only once, and around 2% lies in the top ten. The CDR3 has 15 residues. Note on this clone: As yet, its antigen is unknown.

The chain links TRBV21-1 to TRBJ2-1; the table's D call TRBD2 went unverified against the DNA. TRBV21-1 is recorded as a pseudogene. This TCR came from a man between 18 and 29 years old in good health and CMV-seronegative. Sequenced sample: PBMCs. This CDR3 is CASSNKGLADNEQFF. CDR3 sequence (DNA): TGTGCCAGCAGCAATAAAGGGCTAGCGGACAATGAGCAGTTCTTC.